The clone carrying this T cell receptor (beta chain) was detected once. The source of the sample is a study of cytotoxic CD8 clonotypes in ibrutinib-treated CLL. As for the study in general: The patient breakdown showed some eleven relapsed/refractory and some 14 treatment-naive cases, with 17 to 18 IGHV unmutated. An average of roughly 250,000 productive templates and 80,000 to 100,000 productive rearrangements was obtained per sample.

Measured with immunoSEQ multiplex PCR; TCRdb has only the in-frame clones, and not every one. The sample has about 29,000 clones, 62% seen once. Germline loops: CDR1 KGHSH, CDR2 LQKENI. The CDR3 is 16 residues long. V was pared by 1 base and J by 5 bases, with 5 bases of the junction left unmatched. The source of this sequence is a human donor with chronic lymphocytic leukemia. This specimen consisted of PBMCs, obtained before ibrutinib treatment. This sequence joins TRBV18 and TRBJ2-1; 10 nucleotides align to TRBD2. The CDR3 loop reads CASSPRPLAGDNEQFF. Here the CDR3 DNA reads TGTGCCAGCTCACCACGTCCGCTAGCGGGGGACAATGAGCAGTTCTTC.